This TCR beta chain was sequenced for a study of T cells in Graves' hyperthyroidism and ophthalmopathy. Findings and caveats of the study: Among clonotypes expanded in thyroid above 0.001, most were also found in blood.

This clonotype came up many times. Its target is not known. It was RNA transcripts that yielded the amplified TCR beta CDR3 regions. In the first-round RT-PCR of the TCR CDR3, the HTBI primer set was used. TCRdb independently ran MiXCR on the multiplex PCR reads; one entry per CDR3 protein. The sample lists 280,000 or so distinct CDR3 sequences; under 30% were seen once. Those patients with uncontrolled infection, other autoimmune disease, pregnancy or lactation were excluded. The sample was blood. This clonotype originated in a man aged 40-49 years with Graves' hyperthyroidism that later progressed to Graves' ophthalmopathy.

CDR3 protein: CASSTTGHGFYGYTF. Here the CDR3 DNA reads TGTGCCAGTAGTACAACGGGACACGGCTTCTATGGCTACACCTTC. The gene calls are TRBV19 and TRBJ1-2, with D tentatively TRBD1 (6 bases). The CDR3 runs 15 residues. Germline CDR1 reads LNHDA; CDR2 reads SQIVND (reference sequence). V was pared by 4 bases and J by 4 bases, with 16 bases between.